By sample fraction, the clone carrying this T cell receptor delta chain is medium-sized. Other nucleotide sequences from this sample produce the same CDR3. This specimen belongs to a study of gamma-delta chains in newborns, infants, children. Study-wide background: Polyclonal expansion of innate γδ T cells after birth follows microbial exposure.

TCRdb reanalysed the reads with CATT. The table lists 6,500 to 9,000 delta-chain clones, roughly 1.6% of them singletons. The V end lost 0 bases, the J end lost 2 bases, and 25 bases lay between the germline ends. The CDR3 contains 20 residues. The germline V gene has CDR1 TSWWSYY and CDR2 QGS. The material sequenced was blood. The chain has TRDV1 and TRDJ1, with a tentative D call TRDD2 (5 bases). The receptor comes from a child who was a newborn, infant or young child, either healthy, febrile or measles-vaccinated (not recorded which). The CDR3 is CALGELPPCFRAMATDKLIF. CDR3 DNA sequence: TGTGCTCTTGGGGAACTCCCACCCTGCTTCCGTGCTATGGCTACCGATAAACTCATCTTT.